This TCR beta chain was sequenced during a study of T cell repertoires in cytomegalovirus infection. TCRdb passed the reads through MiXCR, listing each CDR3 protein once. The top ten hold around 3.1% of the sample, which has 200,000 or so distinct CDR3 sequences, approximately 19% seen once. About this clonotype: The antigen is undetermined.

Regarding the study as a whole: It was HLA-C-restricted CMV-specific TCR beta clonotypes that dominated the response ex vivo. Summed public TCR beta family frequency identified CMV carriers bearing the relevant HLA.

The sequence derives from a human donor in good health (CMV status not recorded). Some clones in this sample may be carry-over from other donors' samples. Sequencing was performed on PBMCs.

In DNA, the CDR3 is TGCGCCAGCAGCCGCGTGGGAGGGAGGGGCACCGGGGAGCTGTTTTTT. Protein product: CASSRVGGRGTGELFF. J is TRBJ2-2 and V is TRBV4-3; 7 bases match TRBD2. The CDR3 sequence is 16 residues long. Germline trimming cut 4 bases from V and 4 bases from J; bases unmatched to any gene: 9. The germline V gene encodes CDR1 LGHNA and CDR2 YSLEER.